This is a list of T cell receptor beta chains from one sample in a study of T cell responses to AZD1222 COVID-19 vaccine. Measured with immunoSEQ multiplex PCR; TCRdb has only the in-frame clones, and not every one. The repertoire holds 95,000 to 100,000 clones, with approximately 84% as singletons. Material: peripheral blood, obtained 28 days after the second AZD1222 dose. Receptors originate from an adult who received the AZD1222 COVID-19 vaccine. Both conserved end residues are part of each CDR3. Each record gives: V gene, clone size, D gene, J gene, CDR3 protein, CDR3 DNA. A D gene is named only where the DNA matches it firmly. A clone size is listed for some rows: how often the clone was seen (once, few, many), or a class if it is expanded.

v_gene: TRBV5-1; abundance: -; d_gene: -; j_gene: TRBJ1-4; CDR3aa: CASSLSGRREKLFF; CDR3nt: TGCGCCAGCAGCTTGTCCGGGAGGCGTGAAAAACTGTTTTTT
v_gene: TRBV5-1; abundance: -; d_gene: -; j_gene: TRBJ1-4; CDR3aa: CASSDGGSGNEKLFF; CDR3nt: TGCGCCAGCAGCGATGGGGGTTCAGGAAATGAAAAACTGTTTTTT
v_gene: TRBV19; abundance: -; d_gene: -; j_gene: TRBJ1-6; CDR3aa: CASSISPDGYNSPLHF; CDR3nt: TGTGCCAGTAGTATATCACCGGACGGGTATAATTCACCCCTCCACTTT
v_gene: TRBV4-1; abundance: -; d_gene: TRBD2; j_gene: TRBJ2-2; CDR3aa: CASSRGGTSSGELFF; CDR3nt: TGCGCCAGCAGCCGCGGGGGGACTTCGAGCGGGGAGCTGTTTTTT
v_gene: TRBV19; abundance: -; d_gene: -; j_gene: TRBJ2-3; CDR3aa: CASSPQFPRDPDTQYF; CDR3nt: TGTGCCAGTAGTCCCCAATTTCCCCGGGATCCAGATACGCAGTATTTT
v_gene: TRBV29-1; abundance: -; d_gene: -; j_gene: TRBJ2-1; CDR3aa: CSVELTPPAAQFF; CDR3nt: TGCAGCGTTGAATTGACACCCCCTGCCGCGCAGTTCTTC
v_gene: TRBV19; abundance: -; d_gene: TRBD1; j_gene: TRBJ1-5; CDR3aa: CASSPRQGARQPQHF; CDR3nt: TGTGCCAGTAGCCCGCGGCAGGGGGCTCGTCAGCCCCAGCATTTT
v_gene: TRBV18; abundance: -; d_gene: -; j_gene: TRBJ1-4; CDR3aa: CASSPGRGDEKLFF; CDR3nt: TGTGCCAGCTCACCAGGGCGAGGAGATGAAAAACTGTTTTTT
v_gene: TRBV20-1; abundance: -; d_gene: TRBD2; j_gene: TRBJ2-1; CDR3aa: CSASGRMTSGGDNEQFF; CDR3nt: TGCAGTGCTAGTGGTCGAATGACTAGCGGGGGTGACAATGAGCAGTTCTTC
v_gene: TRBV7-6; abundance: -; d_gene: -; j_gene: TRBJ2-2; CDR3aa: CASSLGGAAPGGELFF; CDR3nt: TGTGCCAGCAGCTTAGGGGGAGCCGCCCCGGGTGGGGAGCTGTTTTTT
v_gene: TRBV21-1; abundance: -; d_gene: -; j_gene: TRBJ2-7; CDR3aa: CASSKVGRGGLYEQYF; CDR3nt: TGTGCCAGCAGCAAAGTAGGCCGGGGGGGCCTCTACGAGCAGTACTTC
v_gene: TRBV11-3; abundance: -; d_gene: -; j_gene: TRBJ2-1; CDR3aa: CASSLDPSNNEQFF; CDR3nt: TGTGCCAGCAGCTTAGATCCTAGCAACAATGAGCAGTTCTTC
v_gene: TRBV7-3; abundance: -; d_gene: TRBD2; j_gene: TRBJ2-3; CDR3aa: CASSLTGTGGGTQYF; CDR3nt: TGTGCCAGCAGCTTAACGGGAACGGGAGGGGGTACGCAGTATTTT
v_gene: TRBV5-1; abundance: -; d_gene: -; j_gene: TRBJ2-7; CDR3aa: CASSPTNTGPRSNEQYF; CDR3nt: TGCGCCAGCAGCCCGACGAATACAGGGCCACGATCTAACGAGCAGTACTTC
v_gene: TRBV2; abundance: -; d_gene: -; j_gene: TRBJ1-2; CDR3aa: CASSVEGVYGYTF; CDR3nt: TGTGCCAGCAGTGTTGAGGGGGTCTATGGCTACACCTTC
v_gene: TRBV5-4; abundance: -; d_gene: TRBD1; j_gene: TRBJ2-2; CDR3aa: CASSPRDRGIGELFF; CDR3nt: TGTGCCAGCAGCCCCCGGGACAGGGGGATCGGGGAGCTGTTTTTT
v_gene: TRBV2; abundance: -; d_gene: TRBD1; j_gene: TRBJ1-5; CDR3aa: CASTEQGARNQPQHF; CDR3nt: TGTGCCAGCACAGAACAGGGGGCTCGGAATCAGCCCCAGCATTTT
v_gene: TRBV7-9; abundance: -; d_gene: TRBD2; j_gene: TRBJ2-3; CDR3aa: CASSPLRGGTDTQYF; CDR3nt: TGTGCCAGCAGCCCCCTCCGGGGGGGCACAGATACGCAGTATTTT
v_gene: TRBV6-6; abundance: -; d_gene: TRBD2; j_gene: TRBJ2-1; CDR3aa: CASRRGLAGETYNEQFF; CDR3nt: TGTGCCAGCAGGCGAGGACTAGCGGGGGAAACCTACAATGAGCAGTTCTTC
v_gene: TRBV19; abundance: few; d_gene: TRBD1; j_gene: TRBJ1-2; CDR3aa: CASRRHSGQGAYGYTF; CDR3nt: TGTGCCAGTAGGCGCCACTCGGGACAGGGGGCTTATGGCTACACCTTC
v_gene: TRBV19; abundance: -; d_gene: TRBD1; j_gene: TRBJ1-6; CDR3aa: CASRDRDNSPLHF; CDR3nt: TGTGCCAGTAGGGACAGGGATAATTCACCCCTCCACTTT
v_gene: TRBV5-4; abundance: -; d_gene: -; j_gene: TRBJ2-1; CDR3aa: CASSLGRPEGYNEQFF; CDR3nt: TGTGCCAGCAGCTTGGGTCGGCCGGAGGGTTACAATGAGCAGTTCTTC
v_gene: TRBV6-5; abundance: -; d_gene: -; j_gene: TRBJ1-4; CDR3aa: CASSSIGSGKEKLFF; CDR3nt: TGTGCCAGCAGCTCAATCGGGAGTGGGAAAGAAAAACTGTTTTTT
v_gene: TRBV2; abundance: -; d_gene: -; j_gene: TRBJ1-3; CDR3aa: CASRSTGHPNTIYF; CDR3nt: TGTGCCAGCAGATCCACAGGGCATCCCAACACCATATATTTT
v_gene: TRBV5-1; abundance: -; d_gene: -; j_gene: TRBJ1-3; CDR3aa: CASSLKWLGDASGNTIYF; CDR3nt: TGCGCCAGCAGCTTGAAATGGCTCGGGGACGCCTCTGGAAACACCATATATTTT
v_gene: TRBV4-3; abundance: -; d_gene: TRBD2; j_gene: TRBJ2-2; CDR3aa: CASSQVAGSDTGELFF; CDR3nt: TGCGCCAGCAGCCAAGTAGCGGGTTCCGACACCGGGGAGCTGTTTTTT
v_gene: TRBV3-1/TRBV3-2; abundance: -; d_gene: TRBD1; j_gene: TRBJ1-5; CDR3aa: CASSNRGDQPQHF; CDR3nt: TGTGCCAGCAGCAACAGGGGCGATCAGCCCCAGCATTTT
v_gene: TRBV3-1/TRBV3-2; abundance: -; d_gene: TRBD1; j_gene: TRBJ1-1; CDR3aa: CASSYRQGEGECFF; CDR3nt: TGTGCCAGCAGCTACCGGCAGGGGGAGGGGGAGTGTTTCTTT